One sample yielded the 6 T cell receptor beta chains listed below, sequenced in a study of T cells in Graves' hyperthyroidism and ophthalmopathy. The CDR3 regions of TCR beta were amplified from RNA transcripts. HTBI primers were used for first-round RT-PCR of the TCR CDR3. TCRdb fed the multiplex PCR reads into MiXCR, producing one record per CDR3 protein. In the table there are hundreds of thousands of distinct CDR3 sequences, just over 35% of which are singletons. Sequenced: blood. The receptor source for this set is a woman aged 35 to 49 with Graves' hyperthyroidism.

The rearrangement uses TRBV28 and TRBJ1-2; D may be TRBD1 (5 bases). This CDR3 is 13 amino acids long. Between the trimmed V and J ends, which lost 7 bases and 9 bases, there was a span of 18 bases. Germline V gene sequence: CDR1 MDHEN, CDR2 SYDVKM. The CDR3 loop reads CASTLSQGARYTF. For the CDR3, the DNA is TGTGCCAGCACCTTATCCCAAGGGGCCCGCTACACCTTC.

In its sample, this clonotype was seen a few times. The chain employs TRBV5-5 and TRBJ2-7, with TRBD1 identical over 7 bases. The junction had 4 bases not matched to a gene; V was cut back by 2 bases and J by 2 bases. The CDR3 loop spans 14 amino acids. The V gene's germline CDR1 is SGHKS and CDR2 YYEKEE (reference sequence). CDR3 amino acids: CASSFLQGPYEQYF. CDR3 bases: TGTGCCAGCAGCTTTTTACAGGGGCCCTACGAGCAGTACTTC.

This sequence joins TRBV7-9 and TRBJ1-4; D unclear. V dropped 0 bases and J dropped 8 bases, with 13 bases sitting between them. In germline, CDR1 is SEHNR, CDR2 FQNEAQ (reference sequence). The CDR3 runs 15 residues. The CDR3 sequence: CASSLADGSREKLFF. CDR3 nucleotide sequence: TGTGCCAGCAGCTTAGCCGACGGCAGCCGGGAAAAACTGTTTTTT.

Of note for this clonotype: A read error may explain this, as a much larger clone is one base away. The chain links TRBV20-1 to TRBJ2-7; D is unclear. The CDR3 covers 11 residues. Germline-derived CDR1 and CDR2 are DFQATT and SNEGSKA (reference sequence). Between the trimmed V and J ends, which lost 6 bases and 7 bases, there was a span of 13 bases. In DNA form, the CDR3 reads TGCAGTGCCGTCGGATTCCGGGAGCAGTACTTC. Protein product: CSAVGFREQYF.

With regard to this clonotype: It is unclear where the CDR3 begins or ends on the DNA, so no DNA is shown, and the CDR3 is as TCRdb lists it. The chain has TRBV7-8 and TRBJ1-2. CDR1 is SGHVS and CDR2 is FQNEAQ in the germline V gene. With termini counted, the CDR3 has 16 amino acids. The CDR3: CANSLRHHSTNYGCTF.

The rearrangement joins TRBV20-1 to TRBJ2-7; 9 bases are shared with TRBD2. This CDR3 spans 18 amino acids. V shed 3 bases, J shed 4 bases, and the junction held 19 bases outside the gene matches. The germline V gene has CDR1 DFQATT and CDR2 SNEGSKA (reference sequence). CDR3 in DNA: TGCAGTGCTAGGCCGGGGAGGGGGTTAAGCGGGGGGTCTTACGAGCAGTACTTC. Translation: CSARPGRGLSGGSYEQYF.